The present T cell receptor (beta chain) was sequenced within a study of Graves' ophthalmopathy and Graves' hyperthyroidism. Study-wide background: At the time of initial diagnosis and before any treatment, peripheral blood was collected.

The sample holds many counts of this clonotype. As the template, RNA transcripts were used to amplify TCR beta CDR3 regions. Second-round multiplex PCR followed a first-round RT-PCR using HTBI primers. TCRdb analysed the multiplex PCR reads with MiXCR anew, one entry per CDR3 protein. The table records hundreds of thousands of distinct CDR3 sequences, around a fifth of them present only once. Researchers turned away patients with other autoimmune diseases, uncontrolled infections, pregnancy or lactation. Sequencing was performed on peripheral blood. This sequence originates from a young woman with stable Graves' hyperthyroidism. Some clones in this sample may be carry-over from other donors' samples.

The CDR3 loop is CASSQTGFYGYTF. For the CDR3, the DNA is TGTGCCAGCAGCCAGACAGGGTTCTATGGCTACACCTTC. The chain recombines TRBV28 with TRBJ1-2; 7 bases fit TRBD1. The CDR3 is made up of 13 amino acids. V lost 6 bases, J lost 4 bases, and 5 bases stayed unmatched. In germline, CDR1 is MDHEN, CDR2 SYDVKM.